The 25 T cell receptor beta chains presented below share a single source sample, sequenced in a study of blood T cell repertoires in COVID-19. This table comes from immunoSEQ multiplex PCR, and its TCRdb copy is limited to in-frame clones, with some not included. Here the sample spans 150,000 to 200,000 clones, about 80% being singletons. Sequenced sample: peripheral blood. Source of these receptors: a woman aged 80 or over with acute or convalescent COVID-19.

Written as DNA, the CDR3 is TGTGCCAGTAGTATAGGTCGCGACAGCCGGAGCTCCTACAATGAGCAGTTCTTC. It translates to CASSIGRDSRSSYNEQFF. This chain links TRBV19 with TRBJ2-1, with D maybe TRBD1 (5 bases). CDR3 length: 18 amino acids. From germline, CDR1 is LNHDA and CDR2 SQIVND (reference sequence). Trimming removed 1 base from V and 0 bases from J, with 16 bases in between.

The CDR3 loop reads CASRGTSGHRPYEQYF. DNA of the CDR3: TGTGCCAGCCGCGGGACTAGCGGGCATAGACCATACGAGCAGTACTTC. This chain links TRBV18 with TRBJ2-7; 12 positions match TRBD2. Germline CDR1 is KGHSH and CDR2 is LQKENI. Trimming cost V 8 bases and J 4 bases; bases outside gene matches: 12. The CDR3 consists of 16 residues.

J is TRBJ1-6 and V is TRBV5-4, with D perhaps TRBD1 (5 bases). V gave up 0 bases and J gave up 10 bases, with 17 bases separating them. Germline CDR1 reads SGHNT; CDR2 reads YYREEE (reference sequence). The CDR3 consists of 16 residues. DNA of the CDR3: TGTGCCAGCAGCTTGGCCGTAAGGGGAGGCAAATCACCCCTCCACTTT. This sequence encodes CASSLAVRGGKSPLHF.

The rearrangement uses TRBV28 and TRBJ2-2; the match to TRBD2 covers 9 bases. This CDR3 has 15 amino acids. Trimming removed 6 bases from V and 1 base from J; junction bases left unmatched: 3. Germline CDR1 reads MDHEN; CDR2 reads SYDVKM. CDR3 coding DNA: TGTGCCAGCAGGGTAGCGGGGGAGAACACCGGGGAGCTGTTTTTT. Residues: CASRVAGENTGELFF.

The J gene is TRBJ1-5, the V gene TRBV4-2; possibly TRBD1 for D (5 bases). The CDR3 has 18 residues. V lost 0 bases and J lost 4, with 19 bases in between. The germline V gene encodes CDR1 LGHNA and CDR2 YNFKEQ. The CDR3 DNA reads TGTGCCAGCAGCCAAGACGTAATCAACAGGTTGGGGAATCAGCCCCAGCATTTT. It is translated as CASSQDVINRLGNQPQHF.

The chain is built from TRBV9 and TRBJ2-3; D gene ambiguous. The CDR3 has 17 amino acids. The V and J ends lost 3 bases and 0 bases respectively, with 17 bases between them. Germline V lookup: CDR1 SGDLS, CDR2 YYNGEE. CDR3 loop: CASSASGAGWSTDTQYF. CDR3 sequence (DNA): TGTGCCAGCAGCGCCTCCGGTGCCGGGTGGAGCACAGATACGCAGTATTTT.

This chain connects TRBV5-1 to TRBJ1-1, with 9 bases lining up with TRBD1. This CDR3 comprises 14 residues. With 5 bases clipped from V and 5 bases from J, the junction kept 7 bases outside the gene matches. Per germline, CDR1 SGHRS and CDR2 YFSETQ. CDR3 region: CASSSTGGETEAFF. For the CDR3, the DNA is TGCGCCAGCAGTTCGACAGGGGGAGAAACTGAAGCTTTCTTT.

The gene calls are TRBV19 and TRBJ1-2, with 9 bases that match TRBD1. This CDR3 contains 16 residues. The V and J ends lost 5 bases and 5 bases, in that order; junction bases with no gene match: 12. Germline-derived CDR1 and CDR2 are LNHDA and SQIVND (reference sequence). As DNA, the CDR3 is TGTGCCAGTAGTTGGGACGGGACAGGGTCAATTTATGGCTACACCTTC. This codes for CASSWDGTGSIYGYTF.

The chain combines TRBV18 with TRBJ2-6; maybe TRBD2 (5 bases). This CDR3 has 16 residues. The ends were cut back, 8 bases at V and 0 bases at J, with 14 bases in the middle. Looked up from germline, CDR1 is KGHSH and CDR2 is LQKENI. Here the CDR3 DNA reads TGTGCCAGCACTAGGACCGGAGACTCTGGGGCCAACGTCCTGACTTTC. Translating it yields CASTRTGDSGANVLTF. Filled out from reference TRBV18 and TRBJ2-6, the complete variable domain reads NAGVMQNPRHLVRRRGQEARLRCSPMKGHSHVYWYRQLPEEGLKFMVYLQKENIIDESGMPKERFSAEFPKEGPSILRIQQVVRGDSAAYFCASTRTGDSGANVLTFGAGSRLTVL.

CDR3 in amino acids: CASSHGQGGTWNTEAFF. The CDR3, as DNA: TGTGCCAGTAGTCACGGACAGGGGGGGACATGGAACACTGAAGCTTTCTTT. J is TRBJ1-1 and V is TRBV19; TRBD1 aligns across 10 bases. This CDR3 has 17 amino acids. V dropped 5 bases and J dropped 1; count of bases not matched to a gene: 10. Germline CDR1 and CDR2: LNHDA and SQIVND (reference sequence).

V and J are TRBV10-3 and TRBJ2-2, with TRBD2 matching over 10 bases. The J segment lost 5 bases and the V segment lost 4 bases, leaving 7 bases of the junction unmatched. The CDR3 loop spans 16 amino acids. From germline, CDR1 is ENHRY and CDR2 SYGVKD. In DNA, the CDR3 is TGTGCCATCAGTGCATGGGGACTAGCGAGAACCGGGGAGCTGTTTTTT. As protein: CAISAWGLARTGELFF.

V gene TRBV19 combines with J gene TRBJ1-5; TRBD1 agrees at 9 bases. There are 14 residues in the CDR3. V dropped 4 bases and J dropped 6; count of bases not matched to a gene: 4. From germline, CDR1 is LNHDA and CDR2 SQIVND (reference sequence). The CDR3 DNA reads as TGTGCCAGTAGTACGGACAGGGGAGTTCAGCCCCAGCATTTT. It codes for CASSTDRGVQPQHF. The full variable domain, rest sourced from reference TRBV19 and TRBJ1-5, is DGGITQSPKYLFRKEGQNVTLSCEQNLNHDAMYWYRQDPGQGLRLIYYSQIVNDFQKGDIAEGYSVSREKKESFPLTVTSAQKNPTAFYLCASSTDRGVQPQHFGDGTRLSIL.

The chain links TRBV6-2 or TRBV6-3 to TRBJ2-6, with TRBD2 identical over 10 bases. Germline trimming cut 6 bases from V and 0 bases from J; bases unmatched to any gene: 14. CDR1 is MNHEY and CDR2 is SVGEGT in the germline V gene. CDR3 size: 20 residues. This CDR3 is CASSHSPAGGLLSGANVLTF. The CDR3 nucleotides read TGTGCCAGCAGCCACAGTCCAGCGGGGGGGCTTCTCTCTGGGGCCAACGTCCTGACTTTC.

The CDR3 DNA reads TGTGCCAGCAGCTTAGGGGGGCGGGGACTAGCGCCTTACAATGAGCAGTTCTTC. Translated, it gives CASSLGGRGLAPYNEQFF. The V call is TRBV11-2, the J call TRBJ2-1, with 10 nucleotides matching TRBD2. With V trimmed by 1 base and J by 4 bases, 10 bases remained unmatched. The CDR3 has 18 amino acids. Germline lookup yields CDR1 SGHAT and CDR2 FQNNGV. The complete variable domain, with remaining parts taken from reference TRBV11-2 and TRBJ2-1, reads EAGVAQSPRYKIIEKRQSVAFWCNPISGHATLYWYQQILGQGPKLLIQFQNNGVVDDSQLPKDRFSAERLKGVDSTLKIQPAKLEDSAVYLCASSLGGRGLAPYNEQFFGPGTRLTVL.

The CDR3: CASSLEGAGELFF. CDR3 DNA: TGCGCCAGCAGCCTGGAGGGGGCCGGGGAGCTGTTTTTT. The gene calls are TRBV5-1 and TRBJ2-2, with D perhaps given as TRBD1 or TRBD2 (6 bases each). The CDR3 has 13 amino acids. CDR1 and CDR2 from the germline V gene are SGHRS and YFSETQ. Trimming stripped 4 bases from V and 6 bases from J, with 10 bases between.

The V and J genes are TRBV18 and TRBJ1-6, with D unresolved. Germline CDR1 reads KGHSH; CDR2 reads LQKENI. The V gene lost 4 bases and the J gene lost 7 bases, with 17 bases spanning the gap. This CDR3 is built from 16 residues. The CDR3 spells CASSHYRGVENSPLHF. The CDR3 coding sequence is TGTGCCAGCTCACACTACCGCGGAGTGGAAAATTCACCCCTCCACTTT.

The rearrangement uses TRBV19 and TRBJ1-2; 12 bases line up with TRBD1. This CDR3 has 14 amino acids. Germline values: CDR1 LNHDA, CDR2 SQIVND (reference sequence). V trimming: 6 bases; J trimming: 8 bases; junction bases outside the gene matches: 7. The CDR3 loop is CASSSRDRGLGYTF. Written as DNA, the CDR3 is TGTGCCAGTAGCAGCCGGGACAGGGGGCTCGGCTACACCTTC.

The genes are TRBV6-1 and TRBJ1-3; the D is unclear. This CDR3 has 15 residues. Germline loops: CDR1 MNHNS, CDR2 SASEGT. V lost 2 bases and J lost 0, with 8 bases in between. The CDR3 sequence: CASSEQLSSGNTIYF. CDR3 DNA: TGTGCCAGCAGTGAACAATTGAGCTCTGGAAACACCATATATTTT.

The V and J genes are TRBV15 and TRBJ2-1; tentative D call: TRBD2 (5 bases). With 1 base removed from V and 6 bases from J, the gap between germline ends came to 13 bases. Germline V gene sequence: CDR1 LNHNV, CDR2 YYDKDF (reference sequence). The CDR3 contains 15 residues. The CDR3 bases are TGTGCCACCAGCAGAGGGGTAGCGAGCCTCAATGAGCAGTTCTTC. Protein product: CATSRGVASLNEQFF.

The chain recombines TRBV24-1 with TRBJ1-2; 9 bases are shared with TRBD1. CDR1 and CDR2 (germline): KGHDR, SFDVKD. V was clipped by 4 bases and J by 0 bases; unmatched bases: 8. This CDR3 has 17 residues. CDR3 residues: CATSDHGQGSSNYGYTF. In DNA, the CDR3 is TGTGCCACCAGTGACCATGGACAGGGGTCATCTAACTATGGCTACACCTTC.

CDR3 nucleotides: TGTGCCAGCAGCGGGACAGGGGGTAACTATGGCTACACCTTC. Residues: CASSGTGGNYGYTF. This rearrangement joins TRBV7-9 to TRBJ1-2; 11 nucleotides line up with TRBD1. This CDR3 is 14 amino acids long. Germline V gene sequence: CDR1 SEHNR, CDR2 FQNEAQ (reference sequence). Germline trimming cut 5 bases from V and 1 base from J; bases unmatched to any gene: 0.

The genes are TRBV4-3 and TRBJ2-3; no clear D gene. V was shortened by 1 base and J by 0 bases, with 8 bases between the two germline ends. This CDR3 region has 15 residues. The germline V gene encodes CDR1 LGHNA and CDR2 YSLEER. This chain's CDR3 is CASSQGAESTDTQYF. The CDR3 DNA reads as TGCGCCAGCAGCCAAGGCGCTGAAAGCACAGATACGCAGTATTTT.

The V gene is TRBV9, the J gene TRBJ2-2; TRBD2 is a possible D gene (7 bases). Per the germline V gene, CDR1 is SGDLS and CDR2 is YYNGEE. This CDR3 spans 17 amino acids. V lost 0 bases and J lost 3, with 15 bases in between. For the CDR3, the DNA is TGTGCCAGCAGCGTAGCTGCCGGGGGGCCCGACACCGGGGAGCTGTTTTTT. Translating it yields CASSVAAGGPDTGELFF.

This rearrangement joins TRBV18 to TRBJ2-3; a possible D gene is TRBD1 (5 bases). Germline lookup yields CDR1 KGHSH and CDR2 LQKENI. Between the trimmed V and J ends, which lost 3 bases and 1 base, there was a span of 11 bases. The CDR3 loop spans 15 amino acids. The CDR3 sequence is CASSPAGPRTDTQYF. In DNA form, the CDR3 reads TGTGCCAGCTCACCCGCAGGGCCTCGCACAGATACGCAGTATTTT.

The chain is built from TRBV6-2 or TRBV6-3 and TRBJ2-7; no firm D call. Trimming left V 0 bases short and J 5 bases short, with 14 bases between. The CDR3 spans 15 residues. In germline, CDR1 is MNHEY, CDR2 SVGEGT. This CDR3 is CASSYSPGRINEQYF. The CDR3 coding sequence is TGTGCCAGCAGTTACTCTCCAGGTCGGATCAACGAGCAGTACTTC.